These T cell receptor beta chains were read from a single sample in a study of spatial heterogeneity in lung cancer. TCRdb fed the 5' RACE reads into MiXCR, producing one record per CDR3 protein. The sample has 2,500 to 3,000 distinct CDR3 sequences, about 4.1% seen once. Sequencing was performed on normal lung tissue next to the tumor, taken at surgery. Receptors were obtained from a female donor with early-stage non-small cell lung cancer. Both conserved end residues are part of each CDR3. The order of the fields is V gene, J gene, D gene, clone size, CDR3 protein, CDR3 DNA. A D gene is named only where the DNA matches it firmly. Clone sizes are given selectively: once, few, many, or a class where the clone is expanded.

TRBV5-1	TRBJ1-1	TRBD1	few	CASSRGQGEAFF	TGCGCCAGCAGCCGCGGACAGGGAGAAGCTTTCTTT
TRBV6-2/TRBV6-3	TRBJ2-2	.	.	CASSHRVRTGSCFF	.
TRBV7-6	TRBJ2-3	TRBD1	many	CASSPYGQGASTDTQYF	TGTGCCAGCAGCCCGTACGGACAGGGGGCTAGCACAGATACGCAGTATTTT
TRBV6-5	TRBJ1-5	TRBD1	few	CASRSRGDRVGFGNQPQHF	TGTGCCAGCAGATCCCGAGGGGACAGGGTTGGGTTTGGCAATCAGCCCCAGCATTTT
TRBV9	TRBJ2-2	.	medium-sized	CASSVDWRGNTGELFF	TGTGCCAGCAGCGTAGATTGGCGGGGGAACACCGGGGAGCTGTTTTTT
TRBV20-1	TRBJ2-1	.	medium-sized	CSARDRQITYNEQFF	TGCAGTGCTAGAGATCGACAGATCACTTACAATGAGCAGTTCTTC
TRBV6-2/TRBV6-3	TRBJ2-5	.	many	CASSYLPAGQQETQYF	TGTGCCAGCAGTTACCTCCCGGCAGGTCAGCAAGAGACCCAGTACTTC
TRBV2	TRBJ2-3	.	.	CASSGTPGDTQYF	TGTGCCAGCAGTGGGACGCCGGGGGATACGCAGTATTTT
TRBV29-1	TRBJ1-2	TRBD1	.	CSVAQSQGRFGYTF	TGCAGCGTTGCTCAATCACAGGGGCGGTTTGGCTACACCTTC
TRBV6-5	TRBJ2-5	TRBD1	many	CASSYGTGGETQYF	TGTGCCAGCAGTTACGGGACAGGGGGGGAGACCCAGTACTTC
TRBV19	TRBJ1-5	.	many	CASRGGASNQPQHF	TGTGCCAGTAGGGGGGGAGCGAGCAATCAGCCCCAGCATTTT
TRBV20-1	TRBJ2-4	.	medium-sized	CSARDPPGAKNIQYF	TGCAGTGCTAGGGATCCCCCTGGGGCCAAAAACATTCAGTACTTC
TRBV12-3/TRBV12-4	TRBJ1-1	.	medium-sized	CASSSGTLAFF	TGTGCCAGCAGCTCCGGGACCCTAGCTTTCTTT
TRBV2	TRBJ1-2	.	medium-sized	CASSEGMNYGYTF	TGTGCCAGCAGCGAAGGGATGAACTATGGCTACACCTTC
TRBV7-6	TRBJ2-6	.	many	CASSSQDLGANVLTF	TGTGCCAGCAGCTCGCAAGATCTCGGGGCCAACGTCCTGACTTTC
TRBV12-3/TRBV12-4	TRBJ2-2	.	many	CASGGVRGPTGELFF	TGTGCCAGCGGGGGGGTCAGGGGGCCCACCGGGGAGCTGTTTTTT
TRBV28	TRBJ1-2	TRBD1	medium-sized	CASSSLTGGYGYTF	TGTGCCAGCAGTTCTCTGACAGGGGGCTATGGCTACACCTTC
TRBV11-3	TRBJ1-2	.	many	CASSPLRGLGYTF	TGTGCCAGCAGCCCGCTGCGGGGGCTCGGCTACACCTTC
TRBV9	TRBJ2-1	TRBD1	medium-sized	CASSVDRGRYNEQFF	TGTGCCAGCAGCGTAGACAGGGGGCGGTACAATGAGCAGTTCTTC
TRBV12-3/TRBV12-4	TRBJ1-2	.	many	CASTHLSLNYGYTF	TGTGCCAGCACTCATCTCTCACTTAACTATGGCTACACCTTC
TRBV7-2	TRBJ2-2	TRBD1	few	CASSRQGTGELFF	TGTGCCAGCAGCCGACAGGGGACCGGGGAGCTGTTTTTT
TRBV28	TRBJ1-5	.	.	CASLDPAKTGNQPQHF	TGTGCCAGCCTTGACCCGGCAAAGACGGGCAATCAGCCCCAGCATTTT
TRBV6-5	TRBJ2-6	.	medium-sized	CASSHLRPGANVLTF	TGTGCCAGCAGCCATCTAAGGCCCGGGGCCAACGTCCTGACTTTC
TRBV6-1	TRBJ1-5	.	medium-sized	CASSEGGVQPQHF	TGTGCCAGCAGTGAGGGTGGGGTTCAGCCCCAGCATTTT